This T cell receptor beta chain came from a study of blood T cell repertoires in COVID-19. Study as a whole: The United States, Italy and Spain supplied acute and convalescent COVID-19 samples. Sources were T cells, B-cell-depleted T cells, or PBMCs; the material itself was cDNA or gDNA.

Trimming cost V 8 bases and J 7 bases; bases outside gene matches: 15. The V gene's germline CDR1 is MDHEN and CDR2 SYDVKM. The CDR3 length is 15 residues. Per the study methods: Amplified reference gene primers provided the basis for estimating nucleated cell counts. The data were produced by immunoSEQ multiplex PCR, yet TCRdb's version contains in-frame clones alone and is incomplete. The V and J calls and clone size are taken from that table; D and trimming were inferred from the DNA. Of 85,000 to 100,000 clones in the sample, around three quarters were seen once. Sequences were obtained from peripheral blood. The V and J genes are TRBV28 and TRBJ2-7, with 9 bases identical to TRBD1. The sequence was collected from a man aged 50-59 years who had recovered from COVID-19. The CDR3 sequence is CASERPGQGSREQYF. As DNA, the CDR3 is TGTGCCAGCGAAAGACCGGGACAGGGATCGAGAGAGCAGTACTTC.